The rows below give T cell receptor beta chains drawn from one sample of a study of blood T cell repertoires in COVID-19. The assay was immunoSEQ multiplex PCR, and TCRdb's table has in-frame clones only and misses some. Of 320,000 or so clones in the sample, around nine tenths were seen once. Sequencing was carried out using PBMCs or T cells enriched from blood (not recorded which). These receptors all come from a man between 25 and 39 years old who had recovered from COVID-19. The CDR3 runs from the conserved cysteine through the conserved F or W. Fields, in order: V gene, clone size, J gene, CDR3 protein. Size is omitted from some rows. Given values are once, few, many or a class for expanded clones.

V: TRBV2
size: NA
J: TRBJ2-7
CDR3: CASRASGGTYEQYF

V: TRBV5-1
size: NA
J: TRBJ1-1
CDR3: CASSPQGGTEAFF

V: TRBV10-3
size: NA
J: TRBJ1-4
CDR3: CAIRKTGRDEKLFF

V: TRBV5-1
size: NA
J: TRBJ2-7
CDR3: CASSSGTGDYEQYF

V: TRBV5-1
size: NA
J: TRBJ1-2
CDR3: CASSPRRGGDYGYTF

V: TRBV7-3
size: NA
J: TRBJ2-6
CDR3: CASSLGGGLGSGANVLTF

V: TRBV6-5
size: once
J: TRBJ2-3
CDR3: CASSYSRSSTDTQYF

V: TRBV27
size: NA
J: TRBJ2-7
CDR3: CASSLTGGPYEQYF

V: TRBV11-2
size: NA
J: TRBJ1-1
CDR3: CASSLEGDDGSASWAFF

V: TRBV5-1
size: NA
J: TRBJ1-5
CDR3: CASSLRGTENQPQHF

V: TRBV5-5
size: NA
J: TRBJ2-7
CDR3: CASSFAGPITAYEQYF

V: TRBV19
size: NA
J: TRBJ2-2
CDR3: CASTPSGLTNTGELFF

V: TRBV9
size: NA
J: TRBJ2-3
CDR3: CASSSKGRDTDTQYF

V: TRBV2
size: NA
J: TRBJ2-1
CDR3: CASSDQGNEQFF

V: TRBV7-8
size: NA
J: TRBJ2-1
CDR3: CASSLVERLTYNEQFF

V: TRBV6-4
size: NA
J: TRBJ2-3
CDR3: CASSATGGSTDTQYF

V: TRBV7-7
size: NA
J: TRBJ2-7
CDR3: CASSLPRDRGSYEQYF

V: TRBV5-1
size: NA
J: TRBJ1-4
CDR3: CASSEGSGGFEKLFF

V: TRBV24-1
size: once
J: TRBJ2-3
CDR3: CATNGQGGTQYF

V: TRBV3-1/TRBV3-2
size: NA
J: TRBJ1-1
CDR3: CASSQGTLNTEAFF

V: TRBV28
size: NA
J: TRBJ1-2
CDR3: CASSSLRGYTF

V: TRBV7-2
size: NA
J: TRBJ2-6
CDR3: CASSQGGIGANVLTF

V: TRBV2
size: once
J: TRBJ1-4
CDR3: CASSEQGTGGEKLFF

V: TRBV2
size: NA
J: TRBJ1-5
CDR3: CASSRRPQPNHQPQHF

V: TRBV7-3
size: NA
J: TRBJ2-7
CDR3: CASSSGQSDEQYF

V: TRBV28
size: NA
J: TRBJ1-2
CDR3: CASSLPGTGYYGYTF

V: TRBV9
size: once
J: TRBJ2-7
CDR3: CASSVEGNRVREQYF

V: TRBV13
size: NA
J: TRBJ2-7
CDR3: CASSLAFTGGGDEDEQYF

V: TRBV6-5
size: NA
J: TRBJ2-2
CDR3: CASSYLQSTGELFF

V: TRBV28
size: NA
J: TRBJ2-3
CDR3: CASSLRAGGGPSTDTQYF

V: TRBV12-5
size: NA
J: TRBJ2-1
CDR3: CASGLDGTNEQFF

V: TRBV10-2
size: NA
J: TRBJ1-6
CDR3: CASSGQGSNSPLHF

V: TRBV2
size: NA
J: TRBJ2-2
CDR3: CASGPGAGELFF

V: TRBV18
size: NA
J: TRBJ1-2
CDR3: CASSPGAEGYTF

V: TRBV10-3
size: NA
J: TRBJ2-7
CDR3: CAITGQSIAAYEQYF

V: TRBV5-4
size: NA
J: TRBJ2-3
CDR3: CASSSTSGGIDTQYF

V: TRBV4-1
size: NA
J: TRBJ2-7
CDR3: CASSGTGSYEQYF

V: TRBV7-9
size: NA
J: TRBJ2-1
CDR3: CASSPRTSGDNEQFF

V: TRBV30
size: NA
J: TRBJ2-3
CDR3: CAWKGGGAHTDTQYF

V: TRBV5-1
size: NA
J: TRBJ2-5
CDR3: CASSLEGVRETQYF

V: TRBV3-1/TRBV3-2
size: NA
J: TRBJ1-6
CDR3: CASSLGPGTVNSPLHF

V: TRBV30
size: NA
J: TRBJ2-2
CDR3: CAWSVLSPGELFF

V: TRBV6-5
size: NA
J: TRBJ2-1
CDR3: CATTGQGGGEQFF

V: TRBV27
size: NA
J: TRBJ1-4
CDR3: CASSLSPLGRGHEKLFF

V: TRBV9
size: NA
J: TRBJ1-6
CDR3: CASSWGQGATSPLHF

V: TRBV28
size: once
J: TRBJ2-5
CDR3: CASRPTGGETQYF

V: TRBV7-2
size: NA
J: TRBJ2-3
CDR3: CASSLVGGTGNPSTDTQYF

V: TRBV3-1/TRBV3-2
size: NA
J: TRBJ1-1
CDR3: CASNPTGAMNTEAFF

V: TRBV19
size: NA
J: TRBJ1-5
CDR3: CASSILQGRYQPQHF

V: TRBV2
size: NA
J: TRBJ1-6
CDR3: CASSAPLGQGVEDSPLHF

V: TRBV12-3/TRBV12-4
size: NA
J: TRBJ2-2
CDR3: CASRSTGELFF

V: TRBV30
size: NA
J: TRBJ2-3
CDR3: CAWSVGGGSSTDTQYF

V: TRBV13
size: NA
J: TRBJ1-1
CDR3: CASRRSMNTEAFF

V: TRBV15
size: NA
J: TRBJ2-7
CDR3: CATSSLRGNEQYF